This TCR beta chain stems from a study of blood T cell repertoires in COVID-19. The authors' processing: Amplified reference gene primers provided the basis for estimating nucleated cell counts. Only in-frame clones appear in the TCRdb table, and some are missing; sequencing was by immunoSEQ multiplex PCR. The V and J calls and the clone size are those of that table, but D and trimming were determined from the DNA. The sample lists 150,000 or so clones; 88% were seen once. The germline gives CDR1 SGHRS, CDR2 YFSETQ. The CDR3 spans 14 residues. Trimming shortened V by 2 bases and J by 3 bases, and 8 bases separated the two germline ends.

Sequenced input: peripheral blood. This chain links TRBV5-1 with TRBJ1-4; perhaps TRBD1 as D (5 bases). This clonotype was sampled from a man in his forties or fifties with acute or convalescent COVID-19. The CDR3 DNA follows: TGCGCCAGCAGCTTTTTGGGGCCTAATGAAAAACTGTTTTTT. This sequence encodes CASSFLGPNEKLFF. Full variable domain (remainder filled in from reference TRBV5-1 and TRBJ1-4): KAGVTQTPRYLIKTRGQQVTLSCSPISGHRSVSWYQQTPGQGLQFLFEYFSETQRNKGNFPGRFSGRQFSNSRSEMNVSTLELGDSALYLCASSFLGPNEKLFFGSGTQLSVL.